One sample yielded the 14 T cell receptor beta chains listed below, sequenced in a study of post-analysis software for immune sequencing data. Overall study results and limits: Comparison of patients with controls showed five TRBV segments more frequent in patients, TRBV5-6, TRBV5-1 and TRBV20-1 among them.

Presence of unique molecular identifiers characterized the TCR beta cDNA libraries. Using its own MiXCR run on the PCR reads, TCRdb lists one record per CDR3 protein. This sample has about 760,000 distinct CDR3 sequences, with about 27% found just once. The antigens for these receptors are not known. Sequencing used blood. Source of these receptors: a girl aged 5-17 years with multiple sclerosis.

This clonotype was observed a handful of times. The rearrangement uses TRBV28 and TRBJ2-7; TRBD1 matches 9 bases. J was trimmed by 0 bases and V by 5 bases; bases with no gene match: 2. This CDR3 has 14 amino acids. Per germline, CDR1 MDHEN and CDR2 SYDVKM. CDR3 coding DNA: TGTGCCAGCAGTGGGACAGGGAACTCCTACGAGCAGTACTTC. It codes for CASSGTGNSYEQYF.

V gene TRBV9 combines with J gene TRBJ1-1; D call uncertain. V was shortened by 3 bases and J by 0 bases, with 12 bases between the two germline ends. CDR1 is SGDLS and CDR2 is YYNGEE in the germline V gene. This CDR3 spans 15 amino acids. CDR3 DNA: TGTGCCAGCAGCGGGGGAGATTTAGTGAACACTGAAGCTTTCTTT. Protein: CASSGGDLVNTEAFF.

The table lists this clonotype with a few counts. The chain uses TRBV5-5 and TRBJ2-5, with D perhaps given as TRBD1 or TRBD2 (5 bases each). The V end was cut by 2 bases, the J end by 5 bases, with 19 bases between. Germline V gene lookup returns CDR1 SGHKS and CDR2 YYEKEE (reference sequence). CDR3 size: 16 residues. CDR3 protein: CASSFVRDRPGETQYF. In DNA form, the CDR3 reads TGTGCCAGCAGCTTCGTCCGGGACCGGCCTGGGGAGACCCAGTACTTC.

The gene calls are TRBV7-2 and TRBJ2-1, with D perhaps TRBD1 (6 bases). Trimming shortened V by 5 bases and J by 12 bases, and 17 bases separated the two germline ends. Germline CDR1 and CDR2: SGHTA and FQGNSA. The CDR3 sequence is 13 residues long. The CDR3 region is CASSIDRGTRQFF. CDR3 nucleotide sequence: TGTGCCAGCAGCATCGACCGTGGGACACGGCAGTTCTTC.

The J gene is TRBJ2-5, the V gene TRBV10-3; D is unclear. The CDR3 runs 15 residues. Trimming took 0 bases from V and 1 from J, leaving 9 bases between them. Germline-derived CDR1 and CDR2 are ENHRY and SYGVKD. CDR3 sequence: CAISESIVLQETQYF. CDR3 sequence (DNA): TGTGCCATCAGTGAGTCGATAGTACTCCAAGAGACCCAGTACTTC.

As regards this clonotype: The junction differs from germline at one of its ends, possibly a read error. The chain has TRBV6-5 and TRBJ2-7; D uncertain. CDR3 length: 15 residues. From germline, CDR1 is MNHEY and CDR2 SVGAGI. This CDR3 reads CTSSYSAENSYEQYF. CDR3 nucleotides: TGTACCAGCAGTTACTCAGCAGAAAACTCCTACGAGCAGTACTTC.

This clonotype came up many times. The rearrangement uses TRBV28 and TRBJ2-3; the D is unclear. CDR1 is MDHEN, CDR2 SYDVKM, per germline. V gave up 6 bases and J gave up 3 bases, with 7 bases separating them. The CDR3 covers 12 residues. DNA for the CDR3: TGTGCCAGCAGCCCTATAACAGATACGCAGTATTTT. It is translated as CASSPITDTQYF.

V and J are TRBV5-1 and TRBJ2-3, with 10 bases matching TRBD2. J was trimmed by 6 bases and V by 7 bases; bases with no gene match: 8. Germline CDR1 is SGHRS and CDR2 is YFSETQ. The CDR3 runs 14 residues. CDR3 region: CASEAGGRADTQYF. CDR3 in DNA: TGCGCCAGCGAAGCGGGAGGGCGGGCGGATACGCAGTATTTT. The whole variable domain, filled in from reference TRBV5-1 and TRBJ2-3, reads KAGVTQTPRYLIKTRGQQVTLSCSPISGHRSVSWYQQTPGQGLQFLFEYFSETQRNKGNFPGRFSGRQFSNSRSEMNVSTLELGDSALYLCASEAGGRADTQYFGPGTRLTVL.

This clonotype was counted only a few times. At one of its ends the junction is not consistent with the germline gene, which may arise from a read error. V usage is TRBV15 and J usage is TRBJ1-4; D call uncertain. This CDR3 has 14 residues. The germline V gene has CDR1 LNHNV and CDR2 YYDKDF (reference sequence). The CDR3 nucleotides read TGTGCCACCAGCCGAGATTTCAATGGGGAAAAACTGTTTTTT. Translation gives CATSRDFNGEKLFF. Using reference TRBV15 and TRBJ1-4 for the parts outside the CDR3, the full variable domain is DAMVIQNPRYQVTQFGKPVTLSCSQTLNHNVMYWYQQKSSQAPKLLFHYYDKDFNNEADTPDNFQSRRPNTSFCFLDIRSPGLGDTAMYLCATSRDFNGEKLFFGSGTQLSVL.

As regards this clonotype: The junction does not match germline at one end; this may be a read error. The chain links TRBV6-7 to TRBJ2-1; D may match TRBD1 or TRBD2 (5 bases each). TRBV6-7 qualifies as an ORF whose function is uncertain. The CDR3 contains 16 residues. CDR3 DNA: TGTGCCAGCAGTTACTCATCCGGGGCGATCTACAGTGAGCAGTTCTTC. Protein: CASSYSSGAIYSEQFF.

The chain couples TRBV25-1 to TRBJ2-5; D call uncertain. Per germline, CDR1 MGHDK and CDR2 SYGVNS. The CDR3 consists of 16 residues. V shed 0 bases and J shed 4 bases, with 15 bases lying between them. The CDR3 coding sequence is TGTGCCAGCAGTGAATATAAGGGTGGCGTTGGAGAGACCCAGTACTTC. As protein: CASSEYKGGVGETQYF.

V usage is TRBV15 and J usage is TRBJ2-1, with 9 bases identical to TRBD1. The CDR3 consists of 16 residues. Germline V gives CDR1 LNHNV, CDR2 YYDKDF (reference sequence). V gave up 1 base and J gave up 2 bases; unmatched junction bases: 3. The CDR3 reads CATSRGGDRAYNEQFF. The CDR3 bases are TGTGCCACCAGCAGAGGCGGGGACAGGGCCTACAATGAGCAGTTCTTC.

The rearrangement uses TRBV12-3 or TRBV12-4 and TRBJ2-1; D gene ambiguous. This CDR3 comprises 13 residues. The V end lost 6 bases, the J end lost 6 bases, and 12 bases lay between the germline ends. As DNA, the CDR3 is TGTGCCAGCAGCCCTACTACGCTCAATGAGCAGTTCTTC. This gives the protein CASSPTTLNEQFF.

This clonotype was seen many times. The chain carries TRBV3-1 and TRBJ2-7; D perhaps matches TRBD2 (6 bases). Germline V lookup: CDR1 LGHDT, CDR2 YNNKEL (reference sequence). This CDR3 has 13 residues. V was trimmed by 3 bases and J by 2 bases, leaving 8 bases between them. CDR3 DNA: TGTGCCAGCAGCCACGGGAGTACCTACGAGCAGTACTTC. It codes for CASSHGSTYEQYF.